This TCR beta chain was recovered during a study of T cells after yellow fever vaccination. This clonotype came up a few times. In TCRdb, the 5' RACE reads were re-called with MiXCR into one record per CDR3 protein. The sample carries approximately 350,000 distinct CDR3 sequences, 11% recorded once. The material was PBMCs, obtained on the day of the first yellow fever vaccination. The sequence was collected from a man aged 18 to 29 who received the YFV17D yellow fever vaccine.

The CDR3 protein is CASRLTGSGELFF. The CDR3 DNA reads as TGTGCCAGCAGACTGACGGGTTCCGGGGAGCTGTTTTTT. The chain employs TRBV6-1 and TRBJ2-2; no clear D. The germline V and J ends were trimmed by 6 bases and 6 bases, with 11 bases remaining between them. Germline assignment: CDR1 MNHNS and CDR2 SASEGT. The CDR3 totals 13 residues.